The source of this T cell receptor (beta chain) is a study of T cell responses to AZD1222 COVID-19 vaccine (dated by TCRdb to the early 2020s). A note on the overall study: Because spike-specific TCR depth and breadth did not differ between the two schedules, AZD1222 recipients who got a second dose at roughly 4 weeks were pooled with those who got a second dose at roughly 12 weeks. A total of just over 230 trial participants underwent TCR sequencing, of whom 200 to 220 had received two doses of AZD1222 and roughly 26 had received two doses of the MenACWY control vaccine. Trial participants were enrolled into age subgroups of 18-55, 56-69 and 70-plus years, which contained roughly 140, 27 and 60 TCR-sequenced participants, respectively.

The CDR3 regions of human TCRbeta chains were subjected to immunosequencing. In the source study's methods: TCRs in the repertoires were matched against a reference library of SARS-CoV-2-specific TCRs that had been generated with the MIRA antigen-specificity platform. Breadth was defined as the fraction of unique TCRs that were SARS-CoV-2-associated, and depth was defined as the fraction of total T cells that were SARS-CoV-2-associated. Each spike-specific TCR was assigned to its reactive spike region and to a CD4 or CD8 class using the MIRA data. Log10-transformed breadth and depth values were compared by one-way ANOVA with Sidak's multiple comparisons tests. TCRdb holds this immuneACCESS table with in-frame rearrangements only. Some clones are missing; in checked studies, unresolved V genes explain under half, and the rest has no known cause. The V and J calls and clone size were taken over from that table, and D and trimming were inferred from the DNA. The sample has about 85,000 clones on record, over 85% of them singletons. The top ten hold approximately 3% of the sample.

As regards this clone: Its binding antigen is unknown. The input lacks base qualities; no much larger clone sits a single base away.

Per the publication, the time point label means: baseline before first vaccination. Samples from vaccinated people were obtained from the UK trials COV001 and COV002, which included a single-blind randomized controlled phase 2/3 trial of AZD1222 (ChAdOx1 nCoV-19) in healthy adults. For TCRbeta chain sequencing, PBMC samples were collected from trial participants at day 0 and at day 28 after the second dose. Per the germline V gene, SGHAT is the CDR1 and FQNNGV is the CDR2. Inclusive of the bounding cysteine and phenylalanine, the CDR3 is 18 residues long. CDR3 DNA only is kept here, 54 bases in frame from base 1. V is pruned by 3 bases and J by 0 bases, leaving 11 bases of the junction without a gene match. On the study overall, not on this receptor specifically: Reportedly, almost half of the unique spike-specific TCRs recognized epitopes lying outside the regions that are mutated in the B.1.351 and B.1.1.7 variants. Conclusions about previously exposed vaccinees are limited because only six or seven AZD1222 recipients were SARS-CoV-2 seropositive at baseline. A significant rise in spike-specific TCR breadth and depth was observed after two AZD1222 doses relative to day 0 and relative to MenACWY recipients. CD4 TCRs associated with the vaccine covered the entire spike protein, and the dominant responses were in regions 160-218 and 743-854. Most participants were white British and females outnumbered males, and the authors suggested that clonal diversity may have been underestimated. Because no day 14 peak-response samples were available, repertoires were characterized only after the peak T cell response. The 56-69-year group was small, and its depth increase did not reach significance, likely because of low power.

The specimen comprised peripheral blood, sampled on day 0 of AZD1222 vaccination. The sequence was obtained from an adult in good health. Recombination linked TRBV11-2 to TRBJ2-3; 8 junctional bases match TRBD2. This receptor has the CDR3 CASSLGPGGRTSTDTQYF. Read as DNA, the sequence is TGTGCCAGCAGCTTGGGGCCGGGCGGGAGGACTAGCACAGATACGCAGTATTTT.